These 10 T cell receptor beta chains came from one sample sequenced in a study of shared clonotypes between healthy human individuals. TCRdb's copy holds only in-frame clones and misses some; the assay was immunoSEQ multiplex PCR. The data contain over a million clones, roughly 74% of them singletons. The specimen was memory CD4+ T cells from PBMCs. This sample's subset: CD45RA-negative fraction. These receptors originate from a man in his late teens or twenties in good health. Some clones in this sample may be carry-over from other donors' samples.

This sequence joins TRBV9 and TRBJ2-4, with D uncertain. V gave up 0 bases and J gave up 2 bases, with 6 bases separating them. In germline, CDR1 is SGDLS, CDR2 YYNGEE. The CDR3 has 14 amino acids. CDR3 DNA sequence: TGTGCCAGCAGCGTAGGGGCCTCCAAAAACATTCAGTACTTC. Residues: CASSVGASKNIQYF.

The chain joins TRBV29-1 to TRBJ2-1; a weak D match, TRBD2 (5 bases). Germline V lookup: CDR1 SQVTM, CDR2 ANQGSEA. Trimming left V 3 bases short and J 8 bases short, with 23 bases between. The CDR3 covers 16 residues. The CDR3 DNA reads as TGCAGCGTTGAGGTCCTTTGGTGGGCTAGCCGCGATGAGCAGTTCTTC. Encoded protein: CSVEVLWWASRDEQFF.

V gene TRBV11-3 combines with J gene TRBJ2-1; D gene uncertain. CDR1 and CDR2 (germline): SGHNT, YENEEA. V lost 5 bases and J lost 0, with 14 bases in between. The CDR3 is 16 residues long. The CDR3 is CASSPSRPGSYNEQFF. The DNA of the CDR3 is TGTGCCAGCAGCCCGAGCCGACCCGGCTCCTACAATGAGCAGTTCTTC. Full variable domain (missing parts from reference TRBV11-3 and TRBJ2-1): EAGVVQSPRYKIIEKKQPVAFWCNPISGHNTLYWYLQNLGQGPELLIRYENEEAVDDSQLPKDRFSAERLKGVDSTLKIQPAELGDSAVYLCASSPSRPGSYNEQFFGPGTRLTVL.

The rearrangement uses TRBV7-9 and TRBJ2-7, with 7 bases fitting TRBD2. The trim removed 1 base at V and 6 bases at J, leaving 9 bases unmatched. The CDR3 sequence is 15 residues long. CDR1 and CDR2 from the germline V gene are SEHNR and FQNEAQ (reference sequence). The CDR3 bases are TGTGCCAGCAGCTTAGGCGGGGGATCGTTCGGCGAGCAGTACTTC. It specifies CASSLGGGSFGEQYF. Complete variable domain (other parts from reference TRBV7-9 and TRBJ2-7): DTGVSQNPRHKITKRGQNVTFRCDPISEHNRLYWYRQTLGQGPEFLTYFQNEAQLEKSRLLSDRFSAERPKGSFSTLEIQRTEQGDSAMYLCASSLGGGSFGEQYFGPGTRLTVT.

As concerns this clone: Since a far larger clone is one base different, this is likely a read error. The same CDR3 can be traced to other DNA sequences in this sample. This chain joins TRBV7-2 and TRBJ2-6; D tentatively reads TRBD1 or TRBD2 (5 bases each). The CDR3 has 16 residues. V was shortened by 2 bases and J by 0 bases, with 8 bases between the two germline ends. From germline, CDR1 is SGHTA and CDR2 FQGNSA. CDR3: CASSLSGGSGANVLTF. In DNA form, the CDR3 reads TGTGCCAGCAGCTTAAGTGGGGGCTCTGGGGCCAACGTCCTGACTTTC.

The rearrangement links TRBV11-2 to TRBJ2-5; no clear D gene. V was shortened by 3 bases and J by 5 bases, with 13 bases between the two germline ends. The CDR3 is 14 amino acids. Germline loops: CDR1 SGHAT, CDR2 FQNNGV. Here the CDR3 DNA reads TGTGCCAGCAGCTTTTTGAACAGAGTGGAGACCCAGTACTTC. Translating it yields CASSFLNRVETQYF.

The chain joins TRBV27 to TRBJ2-2, with a weak D call TRBD2 (5 bases). Trimming removed 5 bases from V and 7 bases from J, with 14 bases in between. Germline V gene lookup returns CDR1 MNHEY and CDR2 SMNVEV (reference sequence). The CDR3 runs to 14 residues. In DNA form, the CDR3 reads TGTGCCAGCAGTCATAATCCGAGCGGCGGGGAGCTGTTTTTT. This codes for CASSHNPSGGELFF.

Details on this clone: Within the sample, other DNA sequences also encode this same CDR3. The V call is TRBV9, the J call TRBJ2-7, with D possibly matching TRBD1 (5 bases). V shed 2 bases and J shed 1 base, with 10 bases lying between them. CDR1 SGDLS and CDR2 YYNGEE come from the germline V gene. The CDR3 runs to 14 residues. The CDR3 spells CASSVTGASYEQYF. The CDR3 DNA reads TGTGCCAGCAGCGTCACAGGAGCTTCCTACGAGCAGTACTTC.

Only a few counts were recorded for this clone. V usage is TRBV18 and J usage is TRBJ1-1, with unresolved D. Trimming removed 6 bases at V and 9 bases at J, with 17 bases between. The CDR3 length is 13 residues. Germline V gene lookup returns CDR1 KGHSH and CDR2 LQKENI. CDR3: CASSHGRSLKAFF. CDR3 sequence (DNA): TGTGCCAGCTCCCACGGGAGGTCCCTAAAAGCTTTCTTT. Full variable domain (rest looked up from reference TRBV18 and TRBJ1-1): NAGVMQNPRHLVRRRGQEARLRCSPMKGHSHVYWYRQLPEEGLKFMVYLQKENIIDESGMPKERFSAEFPKEGPSILRIQQVVRGDSAAYFCASSHGRSLKAFFGQGTRLTVV.

The chain joins TRBV19 to TRBJ1-1; D possibly corresponds to TRBD1 (5 bases). Germline lookup yields CDR1 LNHDA and CDR2 SQIVND (reference sequence). V was pared by 7 bases and J by 5 bases, with 14 bases between. The CDR3 covers 13 residues. Here the CDR3 reads CASIIRGETEAFF. The CDR3 DNA is TGTGCCAGTATAATCCGGGGGGAGACTGAAGCTTTCTTT.